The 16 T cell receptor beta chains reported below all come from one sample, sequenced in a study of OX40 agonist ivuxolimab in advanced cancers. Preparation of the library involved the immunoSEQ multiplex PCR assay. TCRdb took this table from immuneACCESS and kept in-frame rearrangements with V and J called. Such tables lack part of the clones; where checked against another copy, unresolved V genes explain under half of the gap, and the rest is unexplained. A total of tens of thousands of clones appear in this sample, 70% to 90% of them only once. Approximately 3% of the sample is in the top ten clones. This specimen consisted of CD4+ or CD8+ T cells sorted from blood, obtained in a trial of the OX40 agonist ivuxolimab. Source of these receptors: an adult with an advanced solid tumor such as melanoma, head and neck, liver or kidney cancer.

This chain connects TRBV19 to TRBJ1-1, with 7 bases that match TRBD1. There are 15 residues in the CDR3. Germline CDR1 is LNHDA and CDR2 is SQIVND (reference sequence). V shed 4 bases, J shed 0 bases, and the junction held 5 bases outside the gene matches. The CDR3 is CASSTNRGLNTEAFF. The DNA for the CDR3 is TGTGCCAGTAGTACAAACAGGGGCCTGAACACTGAAGCTTTCTTT. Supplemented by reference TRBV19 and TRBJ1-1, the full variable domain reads DGGITQSPKYLFRKEGQNVTLSCEQNLNHDAMYWYRQDPGQGLRLIYYSQIVNDFQKGDIAEGYSVSREKKESFPLTVTSAQKNPTAFYLCASSTNRGLNTEAFFGQGTRLTVV.

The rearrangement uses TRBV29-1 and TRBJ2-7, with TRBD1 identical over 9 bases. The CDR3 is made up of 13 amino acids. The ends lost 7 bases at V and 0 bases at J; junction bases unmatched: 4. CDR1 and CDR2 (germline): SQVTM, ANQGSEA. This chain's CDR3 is CSAGTGSSYEQYF. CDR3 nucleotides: TGCAGCGCCGGGACAGGGTCCTCCTACGAGCAGTACTTC.

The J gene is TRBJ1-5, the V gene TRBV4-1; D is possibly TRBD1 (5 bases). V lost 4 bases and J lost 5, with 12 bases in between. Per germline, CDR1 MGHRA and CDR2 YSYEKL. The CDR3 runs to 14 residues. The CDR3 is CASSPPGTYQPQHF. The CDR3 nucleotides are TGCGCCAGCAGCCCCCCGGGGACCTATCAGCCCCAGCATTTT.

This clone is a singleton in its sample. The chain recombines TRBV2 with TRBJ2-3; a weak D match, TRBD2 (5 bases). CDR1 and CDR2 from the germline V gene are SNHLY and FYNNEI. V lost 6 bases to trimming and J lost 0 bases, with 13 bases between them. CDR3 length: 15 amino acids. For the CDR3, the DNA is TGTGCCAGCAGCCGGACTGGGCCTAGCACAGATACGCAGTATTTT. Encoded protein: CASSRTGPSTDTQYF.

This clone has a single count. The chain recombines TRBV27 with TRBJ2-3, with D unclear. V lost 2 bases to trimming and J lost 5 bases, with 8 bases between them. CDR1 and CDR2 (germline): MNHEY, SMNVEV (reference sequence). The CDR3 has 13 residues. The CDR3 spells CASSLGAGDTQYF. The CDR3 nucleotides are TGTGCCAGCAGTTTAGGAGCTGGAGATACGCAGTATTTT.

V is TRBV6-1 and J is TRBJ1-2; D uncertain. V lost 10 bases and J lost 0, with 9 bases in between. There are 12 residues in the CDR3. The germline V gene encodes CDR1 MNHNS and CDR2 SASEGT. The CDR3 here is CATTWANYGYTF. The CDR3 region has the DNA TGTGCCACCACGTGGGCTAACTATGGCTACACCTTC.

The CDR3: CSGLTSTGELFF. CDR3 nucleotide sequence: TGCAGCGGCTTGACCAGCACCGGGGAGCTGTTTTTT. The rearrangement joins TRBV29-1 to TRBJ2-2; no clear D. Germline V gene lookup returns CDR1 SQVTM and CDR2 ANQGSEA. Trimming shortened V by 7 bases and J by 4 bases, and 10 bases separated the two germline ends. The CDR3 loop spans 12 amino acids.

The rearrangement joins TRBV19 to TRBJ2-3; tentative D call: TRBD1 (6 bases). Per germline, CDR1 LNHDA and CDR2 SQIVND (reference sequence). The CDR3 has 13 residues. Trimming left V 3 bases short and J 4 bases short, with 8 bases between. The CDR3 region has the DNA TGTGCCAGTAGTATGAACAGGGCAGATACGCAGTATTTT. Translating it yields CASSMNRADTQYF.

The CDR3 region is CASRSAGGTEAFF. Written as DNA, the CDR3 is TGTGCCAGCAGGTCGGCGGGGGGCACTGAAGCTTTCTTT. This sequence joins TRBV7-3 and TRBJ1-1, with D perhaps TRBD1 (5 bases). CDR3 length: 13 residues. CDR1 is SGHTA, CDR2 FQGTGA, per germline. V lost 6 bases and J 4 bases, leaving 12 bases between the germline ends.

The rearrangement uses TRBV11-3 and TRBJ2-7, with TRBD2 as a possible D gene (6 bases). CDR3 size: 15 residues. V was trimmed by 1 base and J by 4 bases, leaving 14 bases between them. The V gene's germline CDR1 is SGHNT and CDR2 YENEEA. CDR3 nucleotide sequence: TGTGCCAGCAGCTTAGTGGTCGGGAGTGGTTACGAGCAGTACTTC. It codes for CASSLVVGSGYEQYF.

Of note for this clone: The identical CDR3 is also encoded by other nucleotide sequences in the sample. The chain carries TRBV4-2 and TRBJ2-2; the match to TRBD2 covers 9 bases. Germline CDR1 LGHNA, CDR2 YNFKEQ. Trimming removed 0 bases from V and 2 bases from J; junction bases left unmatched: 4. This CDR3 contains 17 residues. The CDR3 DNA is TGTGCCAGCAGCCAAGATAGCGGGAGAGTTAACACCGGGGAGCTGTTTTTT. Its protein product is CASSQDSGRVNTGELFF.

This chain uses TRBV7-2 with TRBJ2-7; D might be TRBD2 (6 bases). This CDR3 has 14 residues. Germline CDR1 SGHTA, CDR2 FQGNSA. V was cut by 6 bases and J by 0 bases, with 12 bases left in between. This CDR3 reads CASRGGTTSYEQYF. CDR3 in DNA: TGTGCCAGCAGGGGGGGAACGACCTCCTACGAGCAGTACTTC.

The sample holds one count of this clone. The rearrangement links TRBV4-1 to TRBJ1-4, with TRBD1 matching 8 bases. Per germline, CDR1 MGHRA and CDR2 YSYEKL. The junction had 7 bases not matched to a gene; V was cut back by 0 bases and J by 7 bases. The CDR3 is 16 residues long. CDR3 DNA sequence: TGCGCCAGCAGCCAAGAGGCGCCAGGGGGCTTTGAAAAACTGTTTTTT. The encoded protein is CASSQEAPGGFEKLFF.

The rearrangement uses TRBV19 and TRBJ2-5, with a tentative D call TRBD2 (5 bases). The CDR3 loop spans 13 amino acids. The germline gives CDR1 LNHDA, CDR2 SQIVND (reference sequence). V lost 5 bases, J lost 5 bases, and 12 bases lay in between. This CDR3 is CASSLGVDETQYF. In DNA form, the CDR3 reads TGTGCCAGTAGTTTGGGAGTCGACGAGACCCAGTACTTC.

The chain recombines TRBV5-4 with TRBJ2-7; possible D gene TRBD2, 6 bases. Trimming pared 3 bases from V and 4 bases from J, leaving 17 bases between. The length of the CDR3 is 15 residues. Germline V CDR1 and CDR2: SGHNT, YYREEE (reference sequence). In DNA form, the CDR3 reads TGTGCCAGCAGCTCCGTGGGTTTAGGAGGGTACGAGCAGTACTTC. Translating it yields CASSSVGLGGYEQYF.

The CDR3 DNA reads as TGTGCCAGCAGCCAAAACAGGGGGTGGGAGACCCAGTACTTC. Its protein is CASSQNRGWETQYF. V and J are TRBV9 and TRBJ2-5, with 8 bases matching TRBD1. Germline V gene lookup returns CDR1 SGDLS and CDR2 YYNGEE. V shed 4 bases and J 5 bases; nucleotides not matched to a gene: 7. The CDR3 is 14 residues long.